There are a few counts of the clone carrying this TCR beta chain. The entry originates in a study of identical twins. Unique molecular identifiers were present on cDNA, and template switching added a universal primer site. TCRdb re-called the 5' RACE reads with MiXCR, one entry per CDR3 protein. The sample carries 700,000 to 950,000 distinct CDR3 sequences, 9% to 15% recorded once. The CDR3 sequence is 15 residues long. CDR1 and CDR2 (germline): LGHDT, YNNKEL (reference sequence). V lost 0 bases, J lost 3 bases, and 9 bases lay in between. This same sample was also taken into another study, of yellow fever vaccine responses in identical twins.

This chain joins TRBV3-1 and TRBJ1-5; D possibly corresponds to TRBD1 (6 bases). This clonotype was sampled from a woman aged 18-29 years in good health. The material sequenced was PBMCs. CDR3 nucleotides: TGTGCCAGCAGCCAAGAACAGGGATACAATCAGCCCCAGCATTTT. Translating it yields CASSQEQGYNQPQHF.